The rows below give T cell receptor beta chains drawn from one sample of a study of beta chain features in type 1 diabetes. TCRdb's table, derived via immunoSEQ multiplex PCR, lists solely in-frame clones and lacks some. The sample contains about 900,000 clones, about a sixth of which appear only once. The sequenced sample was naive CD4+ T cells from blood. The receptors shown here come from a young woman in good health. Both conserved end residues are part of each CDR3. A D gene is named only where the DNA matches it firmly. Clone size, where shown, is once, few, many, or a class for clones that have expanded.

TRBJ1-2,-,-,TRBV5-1,CASSFSSSNYGYTF,TGCGCCAGCAGCTTTTCGTCCTCTAACTATGGCTACACCTTC
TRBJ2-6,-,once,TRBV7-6,CASSQRGRAESGANVLTF,TGTGCCAGCAGCCAACGTGGCAGGGCTGAATCTGGGGCCAACGTCCTGACTTTC
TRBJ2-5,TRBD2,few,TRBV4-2,CASSQDRLAGETQYF,TGTGCCAGCAGCCAAGATAGACTAGCGGGGGAGACCCAGTACTTC
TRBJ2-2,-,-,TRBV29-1,CSVERLGKLFF,TGCAGCGTCGAAAGGTTGGGGAAGCTGTTTTTT
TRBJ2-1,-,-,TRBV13,CASSLGITGIGEQFF,TGTGCCAGCAGCTTAGGCATCACAGGGATAGGGGAGCAGTTCTTC
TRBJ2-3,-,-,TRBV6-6,CASSSSQGSTQYF,TGTGCCAGCAGTTCGTCCCAAGGTTCTACGCAGTATTTT
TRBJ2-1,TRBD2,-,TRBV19,CASSIRPSGVTYNEQFF,TGTGCCAGTAGTATCCGACCGAGCGGGGTCACTTACAATGAGCAGTTCTTC
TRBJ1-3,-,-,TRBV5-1,CASSFGMGNTIYF,TGCGCCAGCAGCTTTGGGATGGGAAACACCATATATTTT
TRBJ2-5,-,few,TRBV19,CASSPRVCETQYF,TGTGCCAGTAGTCCCCGGGTGTGCGAGACCCAGTACTTC
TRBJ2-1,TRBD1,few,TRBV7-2,CASSLVFGTGRGYEQFF,TGTGCCAGCAGCTTGGTGTTCGGGACAGGGAGAGGCTATGAGCAGTTCTTC
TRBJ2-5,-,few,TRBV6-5,CASSLVQRETQYF,TGTGCCAGCAGCCTCGTCCAGCGGGAGACCCAGTACTTC
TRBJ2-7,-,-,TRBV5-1,CASSLGQTKREQYF,TGCGCCAGCAGCTTGGGACAGACTAAAAGAGAGCAGTACTTC
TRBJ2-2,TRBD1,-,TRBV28,CASRRTGAGELFF,TGTGCCAGCAGGAGGACAGGGGCCGGGGAGCTGTTTTTT
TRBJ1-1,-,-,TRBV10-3,CAISSPRVTEAFF,TGTGCCATCAGCTCCCCCAGGGTCACTGAAGCTTTCTTT
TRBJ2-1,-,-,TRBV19,CASSIVASVYNEQFF,TGTGCCAGTAGTATAGTGGCTAGCGTGTACAATGAGCAGTTCTTC
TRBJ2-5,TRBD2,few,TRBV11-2,CASSLGGAGAQETQYF,TGTGCCAGCAGCTTAGGAGGCGCGGGAGCACAGGAGACCCAGTACTTC
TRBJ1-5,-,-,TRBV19,CASSILGWGNQPQHF,TGTGCCAGTAGTATTTTAGGGTGGGGCAATCAGCCCCAGCATTTT
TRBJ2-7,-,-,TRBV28,CASSLQGYEQYF,TGTGCCAGCAGTTTACAGGGCTACGAGCAGTACTTC
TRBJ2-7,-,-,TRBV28,CASSFLGSPGSYEQYF,TGTGCCAGCAGTTTTCTGGGGTCCCCGGGTTCCTACGAGCAGTACTTC
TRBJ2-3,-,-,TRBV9,CASSVVSQADLDTQYF,TGTGCCAGCAGCGTAGTCTCACAGGCCGACCTAGATACGCAGTATTTT
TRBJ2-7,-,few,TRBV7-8,CASSLGAGRDYEQYF,TGTGCCAGCAGCTTAGGCGCGGGACGGGACTACGAGCAGTACTTC
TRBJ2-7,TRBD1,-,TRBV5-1,CASSFSTGPGYEQYF,TGCGCCAGCAGCTTCTCGACAGGGCCCGGCTACGAGCAGTACTTC